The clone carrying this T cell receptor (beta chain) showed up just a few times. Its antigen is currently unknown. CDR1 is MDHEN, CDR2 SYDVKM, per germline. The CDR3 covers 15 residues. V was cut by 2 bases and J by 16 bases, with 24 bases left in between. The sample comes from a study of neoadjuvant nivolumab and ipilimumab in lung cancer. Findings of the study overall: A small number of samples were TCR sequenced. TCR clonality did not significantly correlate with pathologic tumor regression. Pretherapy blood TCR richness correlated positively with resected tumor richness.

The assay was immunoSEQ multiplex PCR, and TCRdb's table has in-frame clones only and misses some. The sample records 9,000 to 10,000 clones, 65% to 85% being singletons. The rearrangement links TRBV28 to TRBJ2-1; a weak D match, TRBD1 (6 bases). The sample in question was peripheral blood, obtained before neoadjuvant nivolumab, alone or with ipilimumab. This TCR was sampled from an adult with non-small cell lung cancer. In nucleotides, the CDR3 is TGTGCCAGCAGTTTACCCACTCGGACAGCCCGGGGCGTCTTCTTC. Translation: CASSLPTRTARGVFF.